A selection of T cell receptor beta chains follows, all from one sample in a study of CD8 T cells in ankylosing spondylitis. TCRdb processed the 5' RACE reads anew with MiXCR; each CDR3 protein has one entry. The repertoire holds about 230,000 distinct CDR3 sequences, 8% to 9% seen once, with approximately 5% in the top ten. The sequencing sample was made of blood, either unsorted or a sorted T cell fraction (not recorded which). These receptors were taken from a female donor with ankylosing spondylitis or in good health (not recorded which). Both conserved end residues are part of each CDR3. A D gene is named only where the DNA matches it firmly. Only part of the rows carry a size: once, few, many, or a class if the clone is expanded.

d_gene	abundance	v_gene	j_gene	len	CDR3nt	CDR3aa
NA	NA	TRBV19	TRBJ1-1	14	TGTGCCAGTAGTTCGCGGACGGCGAACACTGAAGCTTTCTTT	CASSSRTANTEAFF
NA	NA	TRBV7-9	TRBJ1-1	14	TGTGCCAGCAGCTCCCGGAATCTGAACACTGAAGCTTTCTTT	CASSSRNLNTEAFF
NA	many	TRBV5-1	TRBJ2-4	14	TGCGCCAGCAGCTTAGCACCGGGAACGAACATTCAGTACTTC	CASSLAPGTNIQYF
NA	many	TRBV20-1	TRBJ2-1	15	TGCAGTGCTAGAGATTTCGCCAGAGTGGACAATGAGCAGTTCTTC	CSARDFARVDNEQFF
TRBD2	many	TRBV6-1	TRBJ2-5	17	TGTGCCAGCAGTGAAGCGCCGGCTAGCGGGAGTGGAGAGACCCAGTACTTC	CASSEAPASGSGETQYF
NA	many	TRBV20-1	TRBJ2-1	12	TGCAGTGCCCCCCAAGCTGCTGATGAGCAGTTCTTC	CSAPQAADEQFF
NA	NA	TRBV29-1	TRBJ2-7	12	TGCAGCGTTGAAGGTCACTCCTACGAGCAGTACTTC	CSVEGHSYEQYF
TRBD2	many	TRBV5-5	TRBJ2-5	16	TGTGCCAGCAGCTGGGGACTAGCGGGAGATGGAGAGACCCAGTACTTC	CASSWGLAGDGETQYF
TRBD1	many	TRBV10-3	TRBJ1-3	15	TGTGCCATCCCCGGGGACAGGGGGCTTTTTGACACCATATATTTT	CAIPGDRGLFDTIYF
NA	NA	TRBV7-9	TRBJ1-4	16	TGTGCCAGCAGCTTAGTGGCGGCACCAACTAATGAAAAACTGTTTTTT	CASSLVAAPTNEKLFF
NA	many	TRBV20-1	TRBJ2-1	12	TGCAGTGCTAGCCGTAGCCACAATGAGCAGTTCTTC	CSASRSHNEQFF
TRBD1	many	TRBV6-6	TRBJ2-1	14	TGTGCCAGCACTACCCGGGACAGCTACAATGAGCAGTTCTTC	CASTTRDSYNEQFF
TRBD1	many	TRBV29-1	TRBJ2-2	13	TGCAGCGGGCTCGGGACAGGGGCCGGGGAGCTGTTTTTT	CSGLGTGAGELFF
TRBD1	many	TRBV20-1	TRBJ2-5	12	TGCAGTGCTCCGACAGGGGCAGAGACCCAGTACTTC	CSAPTGAETQYF
NA	many	TRBV21-1	TRBJ2-7	14	TGTGCCAGCAGCAAACAAGCAGAGTTATACGAGCAGTACTTC	CASSKQAELYEQYF
TRBD1	many	TRBV12-3/TRBV12-4	TRBJ2-1	14	TGTGCCAGCAGTTTAAACAGGGGGCGAAATGAGCAGTTCTTC	CASSLNRGRNEQFF
NA	many	TRBV6-5	TRBJ1-2	12	TGTGCCAGCAGTTTGACAGCCGATGGCTACACCTTC	CASSLTADGYTF
NA	many	TRBV15	TRBJ1-4	16	TGTGCCACCAGCAGAGATCGGGGGATTGCTAATGAAAAACTGTTTTTT	CATSRDRGIANEKLFF
NA	many	TRBV3-1	TRBJ2-7	15	TGTGCCAGCAGCCAAGCCACGGGGCAAGGTGGCGAGCAGTACTTC	CASSQATGQGGEQYF
NA	many	TRBV15	TRBJ2-7	13	TGTGCCACCAGCAGAGAACAGTTTTACGAGCAGTACTTC	CATSREQFYEQYF
TRBD2	many	TRBV29-1	TRBJ2-1	18	TGCAGCGTTGATACAGGGAGGCTAGCGGGGATCTCCTACAATGAGCAGTTCTTC	CSVDTGRLAGISYNEQFF
TRBD2	few	TRBV5-1	TRBJ2-7	15	TGCGCCAGCAGCTCGATTAGCGGGACCGAATACGAGCAGTACTTC	CASSSISGTEYEQYF
TRBD2	few	TRBV4-3	TRBJ2-2	15	TGCGCCAGCAGCCACGTGCGGGAGTACACCGGGGAGCTGTTTTTT	CASSHVREYTGELFF
TRBD1	many	TRBV19	TRBJ1-1	13	TGTGCCACTAGGACAGGGGGCGTAGCTGAAGCTTTCTTT	CATRTGGVAEAFF
NA	many	TRBV19	TRBJ2-2	13	TGTGCCAGTAGTAGGCCGAACACCGGGGAGCTGTTTTTT	CASSRPNTGELFF
NA	many	TRBV11-2	TRBJ2-1	12	TGTGCCAGCAGCTTTGGGGACAATGAGCAGTTCTTC	CASSFGDNEQFF
TRBD1	many	TRBV12-3/TRBV12-4	TRBJ1-6	15	TGTGCCAGCAGTCCCACAGGGGGCGGTAATTCACCCCTCCACTTT	CASSPTGGGNSPLHF
NA	many	TRBV12-3/TRBV12-4	TRBJ1-6	16	TGTGCCAGCAGTTTTGACAGAAGCTCCTATAATTCACCCCTCCACTTT	CASSFDRSSYNSPLHF
NA	many	TRBV29-1	TRBJ2-5	12	TGCAGCGTTGAAGGGCCCCAAGAGACCCAGTACTTC	CSVEGPQETQYF
NA	many	TRBV20-1	TRBJ2-2	13	TGCAGTGCTAGTTCCTTGAACACCGGGGAGCTGTTTTTT	CSASSLNTGELFF
NA	many	TRBV6-1	TRBJ2-1	15	TGTGCCAGCAGTGAAGAGGTAGCGGTCGCCGATGAGCAGTTCTTC	CASSEEVAVADEQFF
NA	many	TRBV12-3/TRBV12-4	TRBJ2-7	14	TGTGCCAGCAGTTGGACCGATTCAAGTAACGAGCAGTACTTC	CASSWTDSSNEQYF
TRBD2	many	TRBV9	TRBJ2-1	17	TGTGCCAGCAGCGTAGCCGTAGGCCCCCATAGCGGGAATGAGCAGTTCTTC	CASSVAVGPHSGNEQFF
NA	few	TRBV27	TRBJ1-4	13	TGTGCCAGCAGTTTAAATGGGATCGGGAAACTGTTTTTT	CASSLNGIGKLFF
NA	NA	TRBV7-9	TRBJ2-1	14	TGTGCCTCGAGGGCGTTGAGCTCCTACAATGAGCAGTTCTTC	CASRALSSYNEQFF
NA	NA	TRBV30	TRBJ2-2	16	TGTGCCTGGAGTGTACTCGCCAGGGATTACACCGGGGAGCTGTTTTTT	CAWSVLARDYTGELFF
NA	few	TRBV7-7	TRBJ2-1	15	TGTGCCAGCAGCCAGAGCGTCTCCTCCTACAATGAGCAGTTCTTC	CASSQSVSSYNEQFF
NA	many	TRBV6-2/TRBV6-3	TRBJ2-7	15	TGTGCCAGCAGTTACTCGAACCGGCGAGCCTACGAGCAGTACTTC	CASSYSNRRAYEQYF
TRBD2	many	TRBV5-1	TRBJ2-1	17	TGCGCCAGCAGCACTCCACTAGCGGGAGGATTGGTAAATGAGCAGTTCTTC	CASSTPLAGGLVNEQFF
TRBD2	many	TRBV20-1	TRBJ2-5	16	TGCAGTGCTAGAGACCCAGGGCCGGGAGGTCTAGAGACCCAGTACTTC	CSARDPGPGGLETQYF
TRBD1	many	TRBV20-1	TRBJ2-7	15	TGCAGTGCATCACCCGGGACAGGGGGAAGCTTCGAGCAGTACTTC	CSASPGTGGSFEQYF
NA	many	TRBV20-1	TRBJ1-5	17	TGCAGTGCTAGCAGAGTCGAGGGTTTCGGACTCAATCAGCCCCAGCATTTT	CSASRVEGFGLNQPQHF
TRBD1	many	TRBV30	TRBJ2-7	13	TGTGCCTACACGGACAGGGTCGCCTACGAGCAGTACTTC	CAYTDRVAYEQYF
TRBD1	many	TRBV4-3	TRBJ2-1	20	TGCGCCAGCAGCCAAGATCGGGACAGGGGGCCCAGCCGCACGTACAATGAGCAGTTCTTC	CASSQDRDRGPSRTYNEQFF
NA	many	TRBV5-1	TRBJ2-3	13	TGCGCCAGCAGCCCCCTACTAGCAGATACGCAGTATTTT	CASSPLLADTQYF
NA	many	TRBV20-1	TRBJ2-7	13	TGCAGTGCTGGGGACTCAAGCTCCTACGAGCAGTACTTC	CSAGDSSSYEQYF
TRBD2	many	TRBV9	TRBJ2-5	14	TGTGCCAGCAGTCCTCTAGCGGGAGAGGAGACCCAGTACTTC	CASSPLAGEETQYF
TRBD1	many	TRBV5-6	TRBJ2-7	15	TGTGCCAGCAGCTCCGACAGGGGGCTCGCCTACGAGCAGTACTTC	CASSSDRGLAYEQYF
NA	few	TRBV19	TRBJ1-5	17	TGTGCCAGTACGTCCCCACCGATGGGTATTAGCAATCAGCCCCAGCATTTT	CASTSPPMGISNQPQHF
NA	NA	TRBV29-1	TRBJ1-1	12	TGCAGCGCCTCTTTTACCCCCACTGAAGCTTTCTTT	CSASFTPTEAFF
NA	many	TRBV4-3	TRBJ1-2	14	TGCGCCAGCAGCCAAGAGATCAGATCTAGTGGCTACACCTTC	CASSQEIRSSGYTF
NA	many	TRBV7-9	TRBJ2-3	13	TGTGCCAGCACCCCATGGGGTGGTGGTACGCAGTATTTT	CASTPWGGGTQYF